Presented here are 16 T cell receptor beta chains from one specimen sequenced in a study of shared clonotypes between healthy human individuals. Profiled with immunoSEQ multiplex PCR; TCRdb holds only in-frame clones, not every one. The repertoire holds some 2,000,000 clones, with nearly 97% as singletons. What was sequenced was naive CD4+ T cells sorted from blood. Subset denoted: CD45RA+ positively selected. The receptor source for this set is a man between 18 and 29 years old in good health.

This chain uses TRBV7-9 with TRBJ2-2; D call uncertain. Germline loops: CDR1 SEHNR, CDR2 FQNEAQ (reference sequence). The CDR3 consists of 14 residues. Trimming took 3 bases from V and 2 from J, leaving 7 bases between them. Here the CDR3 reads CASSFPVNTGELFF. The CDR3 nucleotides read TGTGCCAGCAGCTTCCCAGTCAACACCGGGGAGCTGTTTTTT.

V is TRBV25-1 and J is TRBJ2-3; 7 nucleotides agree with TRBD2. V was pared by 1 base and J by 8 bases, with 3 bases of the junction left unmatched. CDR3 length: 13 residues. Germline CDR1 and CDR2: MGHDK and SYGVNS. The CDR3 protein is CASSESPGGTQYF. Here the CDR3 DNA reads TGTGCCAGCAGTGAATCCCCGGGGGGTACGCAGTATTTT.

The J gene is TRBJ2-3, the V gene TRBV5-1; D call uncertain. CDR1 SGHRS and CDR2 YFSETQ come from the germline V gene. Trimming removed 2 bases from V and 2 bases from J, with 6 bases in between. The CDR3 contains 13 residues. CDR3 residues: CASSLQTTDTQYF. Here the CDR3 DNA reads TGCGCCAGCAGCTTACAAACCACAGATACGCAGTATTTT.

Turning to this clone: A read error may produce the germline difference seen at one junction end. This chain links TRBV7-7 with TRBJ2-1, with 11 bases that match TRBD2. Germline CDR1 and CDR2: SSHAT and FNYEAQ (reference sequence). This CDR3 region has 15 residues. This CDR3 is CASSPSSGRAAEQFF. CDR3 sequence (DNA): TGTGCTAGCAGCCCCAGTAGCGGGAGGGCCGCTGAGCAGTTCTTC.

The chain employs TRBV5-1 and TRBJ1-2, with D perhaps matching TRBD1 (6 bases). This CDR3 has 15 amino acids. CDR1 and CDR2 from the germline V gene are SGHRS and YFSETQ. Trimming took off 1 base at V and 11 bases at J, with 21 bases between the two ends. DNA of the CDR3: TGCGCCAGCAGCTTGCAAGGGACACCTTCAAGTGGGTACACCTTC. This gives the protein CASSLQGTPSSGYTF.

Concerning this clone: Distinct nucleotide sequences in the sample also encode this CDR3. J is TRBJ2-5 and V is TRBV30, with unresolved D. CDR3 length equals 12 residues. The germline gives CDR1 GTSNPN, CDR2 SVGIG (reference sequence). V was clipped by 0 bases and J by 2 bases, with 4 bases between them. The CDR3 is CAWSVSQETQYF. The CDR3 nucleotides read TGTGCCTGGAGTGTATCTCAAGAGACCCAGTACTTC.

To note about this clone: The sample contains more than one DNA sequence encoding this CDR3. The chain couples TRBV18 to TRBJ2-1; 7 bases are a match to TRBD2. CDR3 length: 15 residues. Germline lookup yields CDR1 KGHSH and CDR2 LQKENI. The J segment lost 5 bases and the V segment lost 1 base, leaving 5 bases of the junction unmatched. CDR3: CASSPRTSENNEQFF. The CDR3 DNA reads TGTGCCAGCTCACCACGTACTAGCGAAAACAATGAGCAGTTCTTC. Full variable domain (remainder filled in from reference TRBV18 and TRBJ2-1): NAGVMQNPRHLVRRRGQEARLRCSPMKGHSHVYWYRQLPEEGLKFMVYLQKENIIDESGMPKERFSAEFPKEGPSILRIQQVVRGDSAAYFCASSPRTSENNEQFFGPGTRLTVL.

This sequence joins TRBV7-2 and TRBJ1-2, with a possible D match to TRBD1 (5 bases). The V end was cut by 3 bases, the J end by 4 bases, with 15 bases between. The CDR3 is 15 residues long. Germline CDR1 and CDR2: SGHTA and FQGNSA. The CDR3 bases are TGTGCCAGCAGCTTGGCGTCGGGGGGTGGCTATGGCTACACCTTC. Translated: CASSLASGGGYGYTF.

CDR3 loop: CASSFQNRPADTQYF. In nucleotides, the CDR3 is TGCGCCAGCAGCTTTCAGAACCGGCCCGCAGATACGCAGTATTTT. This chain uses TRBV5-1 with TRBJ2-3; the D is unclear. Germline CDR1 reads SGHRS; CDR2 reads YFSETQ. Trimming left V 2 bases short and J 4 bases short, with 14 bases between. The CDR3 has 15 amino acids.

Note on this clone: This same CDR3 is encoded by further DNA sequences in the sample. This chain uses TRBV4-1 with TRBJ1-3, with no clear D. Trimming shortened V by 0 bases and J by 0 bases, and 9 bases separated the two germline ends. The CDR3 loop spans 16 amino acids. Per germline, CDR1 MGHRA and CDR2 YSYEKL. The CDR3 is CASSQDAGSSGNTIYF. The CDR3 DNA reads as TGCGCCAGCAGCCAAGATGCGGGAAGCTCTGGAAACACCATATATTTT.

The rearrangement joins TRBV6-6 to TRBJ2-1; perhaps D is TRBD1 or TRBD2 (6 bases each). V was pared by 5 bases and J by 6 bases, with 17 bases between. Germline V gene lookup returns CDR1 MNHNY and CDR2 SVGAGI (reference sequence). The CDR3 is 15 amino acids. CDR3 nucleotide sequence: TGTGCCAGCAGTCCTAGGGATAGGGGGGCCAATGAGCAGTTCTTC. The encoded protein is CASSPRDRGANEQFF.

With respect to this clone: Other DNA sequences in this sample translate to the same CDR3. V gene TRBV7-2 combines with J gene TRBJ1-5, with 7 bases that match TRBD1. The CDR3 contains 14 residues. Germline CDR1 SGHTA, CDR2 FQGNSA. The ends lost 5 bases at V and 1 base at J; junction bases unmatched: 2. The CDR3 coding sequence is TGTGCCAGCAGCCTGGGACAGAGCAATCAGCCCCAGCATTTT. Residues: CASSLGQSNQPQHF.

With regard to this clone: Other DNA sequences in the same sample also yield this CDR3. The CDR3 DNA reads as TGTGCCAGCTCACCCACAGAGAATCAGCCCCAGCATTTT. Its translation is CASSPTENQPQHF. This sequence joins TRBV18 and TRBJ1-5, with D unclear. Trimming pared 3 bases from V and 4 bases from J, leaving 7 bases between. CDR1 is KGHSH and CDR2 is LQKENI in the germline V gene. The CDR3 is 13 residues long.

The chain has TRBV7-3 and TRBJ2-6, with D unresolved. Germline values: CDR1 SGHTA, CDR2 FQGTGA. Trimming cost V 5 bases and J 0 bases, with 2 bases left between them. The CDR3 consists of 13 residues. The chain's CDR3 is CASSTSGANVLTF. The CDR3 DNA sequence: TGTGCCAGCAGCACCTCTGGGGCCAACGTCCTGACTTTC.

This clone has just one count. CDR3 loop: CASMLRPQETQYF. The CDR3 DNA sequence: TGCGCCAGCATGCTCCGGCCTCAAGAGACCCAGTACTTC. The chain carries TRBV5-1 and TRBJ2-5; D uncertain. CDR1 is SGHRS, CDR2 YFSETQ, per germline. The CDR3 has 13 residues. Trimming removed 6 bases from V and 2 bases from J, with 11 bases in between.

The chain carries TRBV4-1 and TRBJ2-7, with 12 nucleotides matching TRBD1. CDR1 is MGHRA, CDR2 YSYEKL, per germline. The CDR3 length is 16 residues. V shed 1 base, J shed 9 bases, and the junction held 10 bases outside the gene matches. CDR3 sequence reads: CASSQVPRDRGPRQYF. Written as DNA, the CDR3 is TGCGCCAGCAGCCAAGTTCCCCGGGACAGGGGGCCCCGGCAGTACTTC.